What follows describes a single TCR beta chain. What it binds is not known. This sample was included in a study of cytomegalovirus exposure and HLA in healthy donors. Study-level information: One earlier analysis, a look at 150 million to 200 million T cells, found about 100 million unique TCR beta sequences. General study findings and limits: Later examination showed HLA-associated TCR beta chains had greater clonal expansion than equally common others. Overall, roughly 170 TCR beta chains were annotated as cytomegalovirus-associated.

The PCR ran on 60 Vbeta and 13 Jbeta primers. Per the study methods: There were 80 million to 95 million unique TCR beta chains by a later count, and around 10 million of them were shared. Measured with immunoSEQ multiplex PCR; TCRdb has only the in-frame clones, and not every one. That table is the source of V, J and clone size, and D and trimming were worked out from the DNA. The table records 100,000 to 150,000 clones, about 81% of them present only once. The CDR3 is made up of 13 amino acids. The ends were cut back, 5 bases at V and 4 bases at J, with 11 bases in the middle. In germline, CDR1 is MDHEN, CDR2 SYDVKM.

The specimen was PBMCs. V and J are TRBV28 and TRBJ1-2; D is perhaps TRBD1 (6 bases). This receptor was identified in a woman aged 40 to 55 in good health and CMV-seropositive. CDR3 residues: CASSMDRAYGYTF. Written as DNA, the CDR3 is TGTGCCAGCAGTATGGACAGAGCCTATGGCTACACCTTC.